The entry that follows covers one TCR beta chain sequence. Described time point: baseline pretreatment blood. Treatment denoted: 15 Gy SBRT to primary tumor, nephrectomy 4 weeks later. After SBRT, blood was collected at 2 and 4 weeks, plus baseline. The data were produced by immunoSEQ multiplex PCR, yet TCRdb's version contains in-frame clones alone and is incomplete. Among about 140,000 clones, approximately 87% were seen once, and the ten largest hold 20% to 25%. This record belongs to a study of radiation and T cells in renal cell carcinoma. Looking at the study overall: Nephrectomy followed 15 Gy stereotactic body radiation by 4 weeks.

This CDR3 spans 15 amino acids. V lost 6 bases to trimming and J lost 4 bases; unmatched junction nucleotides: 7. Germline V gene data show CDR1 as MNHEY and CDR2 as SVGAGI. The TCR sequence derives from a woman between 50 and 59 years old with renal cell carcinoma. This sequence joins TRBV6-5 and TRBJ2-1, with 9 bases identical to TRBD1. The material sequenced was blood, taken from a patient whose treatment included radiotherapy and nephrectomy. The CDR3: CASSRSGTGYNEQFF. As DNA, the CDR3 is TGTGCCAGCAGCCGAAGTGGGACAGGGTACAATGAGCAGTTCTTC.